This T cell receptor (beta chain) was recorded in a study of blood T cells in healthy people across ages. Findings and limits, study-wide: A strong correlation was seen between TCR beta diversity and naive T cell percentage. Donor CMV status was unknown, possibly confounding expanded clonotype changes.

Primers used in a second PCR of about 6 to 11 cycles were a sample-barcoded 5' primer and a J-beta primer mix. A tag from a template-switch adaptor with 12 random nucleotides marked each cDNA molecule. TCRdb re-called the 5' RACE reads through MiXCR, storing one row per CDR3 protein. There are a few hundred thousand distinct CDR3 sequences in the sample; about 52% occur only once, and 45% to 65% lies in the top ten. V lost 0 bases and J lost 4, with 12 bases in between. The germline V gene has CDR1 SNHLY and CDR2 FYNNEI. CDR3 length: 15 residues. Regarding this clonotype: Its antigen remains unidentified.

Total RNA extraction produced at least 5.5 micrograms (per sample) for the study. Specimen: blood. V is TRBV2 and J is TRBJ2-5; D is undetermined. The receptor was isolated from a man aged 55 to 70 in good health. CDR3 bases: TGTGCCAGCAGTGAAGCGCTTCTCCAGCGAGAGACCCAGTACTTC. Translating it yields CASSEALLQRETQYF.